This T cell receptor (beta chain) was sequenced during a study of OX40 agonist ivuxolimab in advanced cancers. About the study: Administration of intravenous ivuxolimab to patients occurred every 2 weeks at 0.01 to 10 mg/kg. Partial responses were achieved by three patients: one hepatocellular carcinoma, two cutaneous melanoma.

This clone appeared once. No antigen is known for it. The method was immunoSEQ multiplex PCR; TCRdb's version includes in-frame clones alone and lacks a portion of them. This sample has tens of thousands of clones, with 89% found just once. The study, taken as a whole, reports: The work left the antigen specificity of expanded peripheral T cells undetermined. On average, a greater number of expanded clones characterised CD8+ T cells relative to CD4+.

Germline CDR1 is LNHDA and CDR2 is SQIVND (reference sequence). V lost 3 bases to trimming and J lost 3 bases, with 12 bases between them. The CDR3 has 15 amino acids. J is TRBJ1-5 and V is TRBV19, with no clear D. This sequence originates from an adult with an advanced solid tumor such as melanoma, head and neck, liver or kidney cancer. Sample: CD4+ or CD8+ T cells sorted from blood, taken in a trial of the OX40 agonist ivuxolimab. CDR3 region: CASSMTRQNNQPQHF. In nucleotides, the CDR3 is TGTGCCAGTAGTATGACTCGGCAGAACAATCAGCCCCAGCATTTT.